The source of this T cell receptor (beta chain) is a study of response to subunit inactivated influenza vaccine (dated 2018 in TCRdb). Some background on the complete study: The study used deep quantitative T cell receptor repertoire profiling to track responses to a trivalent subunit inactivated influenza vaccine. Paper-wide results and their limitations: It was suggested by the authors that each seasonal influenza vaccination may recruit only a limited number of new T cells.

Comments on this clonotype: The antigen it binds to is not known. Base qualities are not recorded, but no much larger clone differs from it by a single base.

The library relied on RT-PCR. The instrument given in TCRdb is Illumina HiSeq 2500. The public reads were run again by TCRdb, first through fastp at Q25 and then through MiXCR, and only productive beta chains were kept. For every CDR3 protein sequence, its rows merge into one entry that carries the most common genes and DNA. In this sample the table shows 750,000 to 850,000 distinct CDR3 sequences, about a fifth of which occur a single time. Jointly, the top ten make up approximately 10% of the sample. The receptor was derived from a man aged 45-65 years who received an inactivated influenza vaccine. Donor details come from another sample of the same person, matched by shared clones. Sample: PBMCs from blood, taken roughly 5 days after vaccination.

The sequenced DNA is TGTGCCAGCAGCTCCGCGGGCAGGGTCAAACTTGGGGCCAACGTCCTGACTTTC. Translation gives CASSSAGRVKLGANVLTF. The V and J genes are TRBV11-2 and TRBJ2-6; the D region is possibly TRBD1 or TRBD2, each matching across 5 bases. Trimming costs V 4 bases and J 3 bases, and their ends lie 19 bases apart. The CDR3 measures 18 amino acids from cysteine to phenylalanine. The kept DNA is CDR3 alone, 54 bases in frame from the first base. CDR1 and CDR2 were assigned from the germline V gene as SGHAT and FQNNGV.